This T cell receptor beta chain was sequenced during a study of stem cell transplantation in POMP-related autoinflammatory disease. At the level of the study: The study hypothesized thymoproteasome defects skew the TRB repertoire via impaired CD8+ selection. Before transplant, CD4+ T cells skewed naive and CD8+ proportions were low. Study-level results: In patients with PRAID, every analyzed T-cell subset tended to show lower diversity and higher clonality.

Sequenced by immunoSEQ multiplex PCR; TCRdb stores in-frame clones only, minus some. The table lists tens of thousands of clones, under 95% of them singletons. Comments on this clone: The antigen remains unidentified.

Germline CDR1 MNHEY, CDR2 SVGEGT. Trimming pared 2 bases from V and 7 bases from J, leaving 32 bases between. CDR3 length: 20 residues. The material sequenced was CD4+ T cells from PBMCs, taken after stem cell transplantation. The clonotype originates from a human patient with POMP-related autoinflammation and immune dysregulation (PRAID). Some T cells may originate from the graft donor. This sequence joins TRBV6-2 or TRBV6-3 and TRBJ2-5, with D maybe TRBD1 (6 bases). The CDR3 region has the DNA TGTGCCAGCAGTTACGGAACCTTAAAAAACAGGGCGCTGGCTTCCGGGACCCAGTACTTC. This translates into CASSYGTLKNRALASGTQYF.